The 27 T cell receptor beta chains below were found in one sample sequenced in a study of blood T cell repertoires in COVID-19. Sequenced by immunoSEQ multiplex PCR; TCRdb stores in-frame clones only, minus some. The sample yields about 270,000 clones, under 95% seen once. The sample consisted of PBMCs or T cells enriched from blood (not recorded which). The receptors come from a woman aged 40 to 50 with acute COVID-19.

CDR3 sequence: CASSQDLDRPYGYTF. Here the CDR3 DNA reads TGCGCCAGCAGCCAAGATTTGGACAGGCCCTATGGCTACACCTTC. The V call is TRBV4-3, the J call TRBJ1-2; 7 bases agree with TRBD1. V was pared by 0 bases and J by 4 bases, with 5 bases of the junction left unmatched. The germline V gene has CDR1 LGHNA and CDR2 YSLEER. This CDR3 spans 15 amino acids.

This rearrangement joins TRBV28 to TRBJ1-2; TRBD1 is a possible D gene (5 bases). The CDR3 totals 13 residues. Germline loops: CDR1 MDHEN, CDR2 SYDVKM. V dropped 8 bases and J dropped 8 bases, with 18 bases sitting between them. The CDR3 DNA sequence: TGTGCCAGCCGCCCAACGCGGGGGGTGGGCTACACCTTC. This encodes CASRPTRGVGYTF.

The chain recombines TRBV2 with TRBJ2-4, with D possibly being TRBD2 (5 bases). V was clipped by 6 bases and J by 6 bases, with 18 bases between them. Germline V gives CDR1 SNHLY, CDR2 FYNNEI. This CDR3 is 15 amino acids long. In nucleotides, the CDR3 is TGTGCCAGCAGCGAGGGAAAGCATGGTATAAACATTCAGTACTTC. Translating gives CASSEGKHGINIQYF.

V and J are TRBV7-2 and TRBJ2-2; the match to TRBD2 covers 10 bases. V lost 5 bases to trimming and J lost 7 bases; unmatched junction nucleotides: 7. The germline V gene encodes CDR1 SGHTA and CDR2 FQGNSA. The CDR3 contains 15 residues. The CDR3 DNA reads TGTGCCAGCAGCCTACCCCTAGCGGGGGTCGGGGAGCTGTTTTTT. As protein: CASSLPLAGVGELFF. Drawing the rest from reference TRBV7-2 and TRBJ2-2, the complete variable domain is GAGVSQSPSNKVTEKGKDVELRCDPISGHTALYWYRQSLGQGLEFLIYFQGNSAPDKSGLPSDRFSAERTGGSVSTLTIQRTQQEDSAVYLCASSLPLAGVGELFFGEGSRLTVL.

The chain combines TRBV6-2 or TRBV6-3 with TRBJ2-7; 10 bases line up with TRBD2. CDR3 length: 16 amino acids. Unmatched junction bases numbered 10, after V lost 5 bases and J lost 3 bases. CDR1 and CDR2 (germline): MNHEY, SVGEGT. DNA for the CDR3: TGTGCCAGCAGTAAGCGACCGGGACTAGCGAGCTACGAGCAGTACTTC. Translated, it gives CASSKRPGLASYEQYF.

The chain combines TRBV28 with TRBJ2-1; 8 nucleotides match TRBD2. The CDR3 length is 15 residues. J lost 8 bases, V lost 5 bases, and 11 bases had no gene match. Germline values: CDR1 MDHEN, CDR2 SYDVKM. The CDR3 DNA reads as TGTGCCAGCAGTCCCGGGGGGGCCGGAGGGGATGAGCAGTTCTTC. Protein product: CASSPGGAGGDEQFF.

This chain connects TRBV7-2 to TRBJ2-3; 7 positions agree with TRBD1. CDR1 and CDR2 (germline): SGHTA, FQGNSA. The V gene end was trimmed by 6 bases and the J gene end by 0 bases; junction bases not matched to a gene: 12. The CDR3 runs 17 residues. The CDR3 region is CASRRVAGGASTDTQYF. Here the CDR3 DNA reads TGTGCCAGCAGGCGGGTGGCAGGGGGAGCTAGCACAGATACGCAGTATTTT. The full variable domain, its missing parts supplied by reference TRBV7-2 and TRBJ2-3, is GAGVSQSPSNKVTEKGKDVELRCDPISGHTALYWYRQSLGQGLEFLIYFQGNSAPDKSGLPSDRFSAERTGGSVSTLTIQRTQQEDSAVYLCASRRVAGGASTDTQYFGPGTRLTVL.

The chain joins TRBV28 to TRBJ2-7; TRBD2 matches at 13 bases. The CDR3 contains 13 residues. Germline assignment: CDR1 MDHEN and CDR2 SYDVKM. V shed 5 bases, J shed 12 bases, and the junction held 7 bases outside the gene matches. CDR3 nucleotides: TGTGCCAGCAGTACGGGACTAGCGGGGAAGTTGTACTTC. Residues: CASSTGLAGKLYF. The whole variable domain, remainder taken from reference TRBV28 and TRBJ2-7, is DVKVTQSSRYLVKRTGEKVFLECVQDMDHENMFWYRQDPGLGLRLIYFSYDVKMKEKGDIPEGYSVSREKKERFSLILESASTNQTSMYLCASSTGLAGKLYFGPGTRLTVT.

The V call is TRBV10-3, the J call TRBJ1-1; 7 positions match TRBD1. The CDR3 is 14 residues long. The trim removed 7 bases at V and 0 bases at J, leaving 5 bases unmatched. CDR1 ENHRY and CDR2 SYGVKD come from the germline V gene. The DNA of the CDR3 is TGTGCCATCACAACAGGGGCTATGAACACTGAAGCTTTCTTT. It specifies CAITTGAMNTEAFF.

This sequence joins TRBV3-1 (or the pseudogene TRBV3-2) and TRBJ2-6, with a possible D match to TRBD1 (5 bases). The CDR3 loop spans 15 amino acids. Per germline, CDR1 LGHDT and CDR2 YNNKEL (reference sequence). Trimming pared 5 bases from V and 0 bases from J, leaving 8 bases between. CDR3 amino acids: CASSGRVSGANVLTF. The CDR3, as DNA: TGTGCCAGCAGCGGCAGGGTCTCTGGGGCCAACGTCCTGACTTTC.

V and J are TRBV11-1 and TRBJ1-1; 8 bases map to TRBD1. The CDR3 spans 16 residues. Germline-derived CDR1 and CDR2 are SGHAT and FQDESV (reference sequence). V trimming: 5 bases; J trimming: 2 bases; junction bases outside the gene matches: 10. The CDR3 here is CASSRGQGEINTEAFF. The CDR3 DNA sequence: TGTGCCAGCAGCCGTGGACAGGGAGAGATTAACACTGAAGCTTTCTTT.

The CDR3 DNA reads TGTGCCAGCAGCCAAGAGGGCGGGGGGGCCTACGAGCAGTACTTC. Protein sequence: CASSQEGGGAYEQYF. The chain is built from TRBV2 and TRBJ2-7, with 9 nucleotides matching TRBD2. J gave up 2 bases and V 6 bases, and 8 bases lay outside the gene matches. The CDR3 extends over 15 amino acids. Germline-derived CDR1 and CDR2 are SNHLY and FYNNEI. The full variable domain, completed using reference TRBV2 and TRBJ2-7, is EPEVTQTPSHQVTQMGQEVILRCVPISNHLYFYWYRQILGQKVEFLVSFYNNEISEKSEIFDDQFSVERPDGSNFTLKIRSTKLEDSAMYFCASSQEGGGAYEQYFGPGTRLTVT.

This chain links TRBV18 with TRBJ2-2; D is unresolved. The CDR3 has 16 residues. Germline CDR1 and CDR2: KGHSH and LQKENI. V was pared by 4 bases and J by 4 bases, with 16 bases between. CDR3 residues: CASSLPTPPVTGELFF. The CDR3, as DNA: TGTGCCAGCTCACTTCCGACACCCCCGGTCACCGGGGAGCTGTTTTTT. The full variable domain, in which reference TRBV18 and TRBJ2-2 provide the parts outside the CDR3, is NAGVMQNPRHLVRRRGQEARLRCSPMKGHSHVYWYRQLPEEGLKFMVYLQKENIIDESGMPKERFSAEFPKEGPSILRIQQVVRGDSAAYFCASSLPTPPVTGELFFGEGSRLTVL.

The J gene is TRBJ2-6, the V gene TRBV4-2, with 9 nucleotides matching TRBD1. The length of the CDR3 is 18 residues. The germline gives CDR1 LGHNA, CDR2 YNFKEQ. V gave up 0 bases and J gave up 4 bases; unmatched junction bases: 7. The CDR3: CASSQEDRGVGGANVLTF. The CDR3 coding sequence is TGTGCCAGCAGCCAAGAGGACAGGGGTGTAGGAGGGGCCAACGTCCTGACTTTC.

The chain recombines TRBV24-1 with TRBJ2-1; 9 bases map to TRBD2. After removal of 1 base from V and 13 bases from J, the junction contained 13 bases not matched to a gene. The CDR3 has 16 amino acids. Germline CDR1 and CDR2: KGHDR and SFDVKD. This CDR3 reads CATSDFEGAVAGAQFF. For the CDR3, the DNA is TGTGCCACCAGTGATTTCGAGGGGGCGGTAGCGGGAGCACAGTTCTTC.

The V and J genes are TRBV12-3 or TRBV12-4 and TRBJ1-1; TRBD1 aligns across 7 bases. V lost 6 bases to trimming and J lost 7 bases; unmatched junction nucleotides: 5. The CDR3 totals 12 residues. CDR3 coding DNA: TGTGCCAGCAGCCGGGACAGTCTTGAAGCTTTCTTT. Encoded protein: CASSRDSLEAFF.

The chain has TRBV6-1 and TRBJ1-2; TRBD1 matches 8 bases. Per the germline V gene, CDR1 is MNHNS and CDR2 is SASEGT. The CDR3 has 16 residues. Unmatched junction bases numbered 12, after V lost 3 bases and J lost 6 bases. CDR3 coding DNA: TGTGCCAGCAGTGAGGACAGGGATAACATCCTGCATGGCTACACCTTC. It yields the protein CASSEDRDNILHGYTF.

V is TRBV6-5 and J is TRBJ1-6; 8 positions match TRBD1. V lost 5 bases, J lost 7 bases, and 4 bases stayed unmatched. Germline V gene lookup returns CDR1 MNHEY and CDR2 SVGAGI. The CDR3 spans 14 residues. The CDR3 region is CASSPQGANSPLHF. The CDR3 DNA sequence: TGTGCCAGCAGTCCTCAGGGGGCGAATTCACCCCTCCACTTT.

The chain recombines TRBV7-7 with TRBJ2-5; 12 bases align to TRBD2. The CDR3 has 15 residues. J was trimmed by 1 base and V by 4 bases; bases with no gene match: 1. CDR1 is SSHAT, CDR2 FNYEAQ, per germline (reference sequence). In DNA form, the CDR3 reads TGTGCCAGCAGCTCGGGACTAGCGGGCCAAGAGACCCAGTACTTC. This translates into CASSSGLAGQETQYF.

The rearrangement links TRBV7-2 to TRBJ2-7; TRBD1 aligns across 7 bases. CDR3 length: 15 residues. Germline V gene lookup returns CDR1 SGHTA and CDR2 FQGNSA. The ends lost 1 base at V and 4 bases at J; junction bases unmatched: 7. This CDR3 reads CASSLVETGPYEQYF. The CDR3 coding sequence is TGTGCCAGCAGCTTAGTGGAGACAGGGCCGTACGAGCAGTACTTC. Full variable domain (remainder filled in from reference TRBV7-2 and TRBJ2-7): GAGVSQSPSNKVTEKGKDVELRCDPISGHTALYWYRQSLGQGLEFLIYFQGNSAPDKSGLPSDRFSAERTGGSVSTLTIQRTQQEDSAVYLCASSLVETGPYEQYFGPGTRLTVT.

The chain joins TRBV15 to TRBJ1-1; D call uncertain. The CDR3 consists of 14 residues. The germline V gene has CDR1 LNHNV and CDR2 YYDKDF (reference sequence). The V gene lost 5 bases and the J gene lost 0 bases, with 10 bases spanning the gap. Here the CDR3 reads CATSLGAMNTEAFF. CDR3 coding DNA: TGTGCCACCAGCCTAGGCGCGATGAACACTGAAGCTTTCTTT.

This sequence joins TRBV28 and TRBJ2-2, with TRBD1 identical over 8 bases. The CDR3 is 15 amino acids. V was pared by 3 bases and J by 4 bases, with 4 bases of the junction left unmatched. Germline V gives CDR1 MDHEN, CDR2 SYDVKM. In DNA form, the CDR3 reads TGTGCCAGCAGTTTTCAGGGGGCGCGCACCGGGGAGCTGTTTTTT. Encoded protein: CASSFQGARTGELFF.

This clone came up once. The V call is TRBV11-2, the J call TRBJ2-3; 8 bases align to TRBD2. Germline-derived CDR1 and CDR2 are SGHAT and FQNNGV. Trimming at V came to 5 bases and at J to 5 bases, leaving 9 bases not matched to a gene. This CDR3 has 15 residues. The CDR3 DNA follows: TGTGCCAGCAGCCCGGGCGGGGGGATTGGAGATACGCAGTATTTT. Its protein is CASSPGGGIGDTQYF.

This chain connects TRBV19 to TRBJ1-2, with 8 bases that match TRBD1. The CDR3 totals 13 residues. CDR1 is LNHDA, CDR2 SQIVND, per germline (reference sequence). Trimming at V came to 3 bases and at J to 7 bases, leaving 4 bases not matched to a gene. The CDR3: CASSMDRDGGYTF. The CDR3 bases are TGTGCCAGTAGTATGGACAGGGATGGTGGCTACACCTTC.

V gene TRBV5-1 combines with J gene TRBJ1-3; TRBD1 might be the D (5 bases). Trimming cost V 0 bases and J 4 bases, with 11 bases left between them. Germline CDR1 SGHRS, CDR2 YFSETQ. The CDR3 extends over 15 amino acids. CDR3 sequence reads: CASSLGAGFGNTIYF. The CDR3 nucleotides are TGCGCCAGCAGCTTGGGTGCAGGGTTCGGAAACACCATATATTTT.

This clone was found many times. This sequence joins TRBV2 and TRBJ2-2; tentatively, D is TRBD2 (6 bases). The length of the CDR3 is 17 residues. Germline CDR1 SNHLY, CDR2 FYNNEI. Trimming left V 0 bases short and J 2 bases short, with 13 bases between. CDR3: CASSEAQRAFNTGELFF. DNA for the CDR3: TGTGCCAGCAGTGAAGCTCAGCGGGCCTTCAACACCGGGGAGCTGTTTTTT.

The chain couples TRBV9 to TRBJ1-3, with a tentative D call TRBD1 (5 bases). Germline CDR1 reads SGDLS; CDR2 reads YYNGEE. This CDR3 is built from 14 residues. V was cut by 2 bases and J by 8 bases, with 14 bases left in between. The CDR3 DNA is TGTGCCAGCAGCGTTAGGGGAGGCATGGACACCATATATTTT. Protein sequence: CASSVRGGMDTIYF.